This entry lists 20 T cell receptor beta chains sequenced from one sample in a study of blood T cell repertoires in COVID-19. Sequenced by immunoSEQ multiplex PCR; TCRdb stores in-frame clones only, minus some. The table has tens of thousands of clones, 75% to 90% seen once. Sequenced: peripheral blood. These receptor sequences come from a woman older than 75 with COVID-19, enrolled during active disease.

The chain uses TRBV18 and TRBJ2-1, with 9 bases fitting TRBD2. V lost 2 bases and J lost 7; bases outside the gene matches: 6. Germline assignment: CDR1 KGHSH and CDR2 LQKENI. The CDR3 totals 15 residues. The CDR3 region is CASSPRTSVLNEQFF. The DNA for the CDR3 is TGTGCCAGCTCACCAAGGACTAGCGTTCTTAATGAGCAGTTCTTC. The full variable domain, completed using reference TRBV18 and TRBJ2-1, is NAGVMQNPRHLVRRRGQEARLRCSPMKGHSHVYWYRQLPEEGLKFMVYLQKENIIDESGMPKERFSAEFPKEGPSILRIQQVVRGDSAAYFCASSPRTSVLNEQFFGPGTRLTVL.

V gene TRBV19 combines with J gene TRBJ2-2, with a tentative D call TRBD1 (9 bases). The CDR3 is 16 residues long. Trimming left V 11 bases short and J 5 bases short, with 24 bases between. Germline V CDR1 and CDR2: LNHDA, SQIVND (reference sequence). The CDR3 bases are TGTGCCGCGTCGGACAGGGGACTAGTCCCTACCGGGGAGCTGTTTTTT. Residues: CAASDRGLVPTGELFF.

For the CDR3, the DNA is TGTGCCAGCAGCTTAGGGACAGGACATCAGCCCCAGCATTTT. This encodes CASSLGTGHQPQHF. This chain joins TRBV7-9 and TRBJ1-5, with TRBD1 identical over 7 bases. Germline loops: CDR1 SEHNR, CDR2 FQNEAQ (reference sequence). CDR3 size: 14 residues. V was pared by 1 base and J by 5 bases, with 2 bases of the junction left unmatched.

The chain recombines TRBV3-1 (or the pseudogene TRBV3-2) with TRBJ1-3; the D gene is possibly TRBD1 (6 bases). The germline gives CDR1 LGHDT, CDR2 YNNKEL (reference sequence). Trimming removed 5 bases at V and 3 bases at J, with 8 bases between. The CDR3 covers 13 residues. CDR3 sequence reads: CASSGTSGNTIYF. The CDR3 coding sequence is TGTGCCAGCAGCGGGACAAGTGGAAACACCATATATTTT.

The count of this clone is one. The chain joins TRBV9 to TRBJ1-4, with D uncertain. The CDR3 consists of 15 residues. V was pared by 2 bases and J by 8 bases, with 16 bases between. The germline gives CDR1 SGDLS, CDR2 YYNGEE. CDR3 protein: CASSVSNGGNEKLFF. In DNA, the CDR3 is TGTGCCAGCAGCGTCTCGAATGGAGGGAACGAAAAACTGTTTTTT.

This clone was recorded a few times. The V gene is TRBV4-2, the J gene TRBJ1-6; D might be TRBD1 (5 bases). Germline V gene sequence: CDR1 LGHNA, CDR2 YNFKEQ. This CDR3 spans 14 amino acids. Between the trimmed V and J ends, which lost 2 bases and 11 bases, there was a span of 13 bases. The CDR3 spells CASSQQGNGAPLHF. CDR3 DNA: TGTGCCAGCAGCCAACAGGGAAATGGGGCACCCCTCCACTTT.

This chain joins TRBV4-1 and TRBJ2-2; D gene ambiguous. Between the trimmed V and J ends, which lost 3 bases and 5 bases, there was a span of 19 bases. The CDR3 sequence is 17 residues long. CDR1 and CDR2 (germline): MGHRA, YSYEKL. The CDR3 here is CASSHESTAARTGELFF. CDR3 coding DNA: TGCGCCAGCAGCCACGAGTCTACAGCAGCAAGGACCGGGGAGCTGTTTTTT.

The chain links TRBV3-1 (or the pseudogene TRBV3-2) to TRBJ2-1; perhaps TRBD1 as D (5 bases). V was trimmed by 0 bases and J by 3 bases, leaving 18 bases between them. The V gene's germline CDR1 is LGHDT and CDR2 YNNKEL (reference sequence). The CDR3 covers 18 residues. The CDR3 DNA is TGTGCCAGCAGCCAAGATAGGATATCAGGGTACTACTACAATGAGCAGTTCTTC. It encodes CASSQDRISGYYYNEQFF.

The V and J genes are TRBV6-5 and TRBJ2-1; 7 bases align to TRBD1. In germline, CDR1 is MNHEY, CDR2 SVGAGI. V was clipped by 2 bases and J by 3 bases; unmatched bases: 1. This CDR3 region has 14 residues. The CDR3 here is CASSYRDSYNEQFF. The CDR3 region has the DNA TGTGCCAGCAGTTACCGGGACAGCTACAATGAGCAGTTCTTC.

The chain couples TRBV6-6 to TRBJ1-5; D is possibly TRBD1 (6 bases). The germline V gene has CDR1 MNHNY and CDR2 SVGAGI (reference sequence). Between the trimmed V and J ends, which lost 5 bases and 0 bases, there was a span of 11 bases. CDR3 length: 15 residues. The CDR3: CASSVDRSSNQPQHF. CDR3 DNA: TGTGCCAGCAGTGTCGACAGGAGTAGCAATCAGCCCCAGCATTTT.

This clone was seen only a few times. The chain uses TRBV15 and TRBJ1-2, with D possibly TRBD1 on 6 matching bases. The CDR3 length is 15 residues. Trimming shortened V by 0 bases and J by 3 bases, and 11 bases separated the two germline ends. Germline lookup yields CDR1 LNHNV and CDR2 YYDKDF (reference sequence). The CDR3 region is CATSRDLGGDYGYTF. In DNA, the CDR3 is TGTGCCACCAGCAGAGATCTAGGGGGTGACTATGGCTACACCTTC.

This rearrangement joins TRBV7-6 to TRBJ1-3; unclear D gene. This CDR3 contains 16 residues. Germline V gene data show CDR1 as SGHVS and CDR2 as FNYEAQ. V was clipped by 0 bases and J by 0 bases, with 9 bases between them. The CDR3 spells CASSLARPSSGNTIYF. The CDR3 nucleotides are TGTGCCAGCAGCTTAGCGCGGCCGAGCTCTGGAAACACCATATATTTT.

The V gene is TRBV24-1, the J gene TRBJ2-1, with 8 bases lining up with TRBD2. V shed 5 bases, J shed 10 bases, and the junction held 6 bases outside the gene matches. The CDR3 runs to 13 residues. Per the germline V gene, CDR1 is KGHDR and CDR2 is SFDVKD. The chain's CDR3 is CATSAGGPSEQFF. CDR3 nucleotides: TGTGCCACCAGTGCGGGGGGGCCCTCCGAGCAGTTCTTC.

The rearrangement uses TRBV11-2 and TRBJ1-1, with D perhaps TRBD1 (5 bases). There are 17 residues in the CDR3. Trimming removed 4 bases at V and 5 bases at J, with 23 bases between. CDR1 is SGHAT and CDR2 is FQNNGV in the germline V gene. The CDR3 is CASSSSQRRGVGTEAFF. The CDR3 region has the DNA TGTGCCAGCAGCTCTAGCCAAAGACGGGGGGTAGGAACTGAAGCTTTCTTT.

The rearrangement links TRBV7-9 to TRBJ1-2; a possible D gene is TRBD1 (6 bases). The V and J ends lost 3 bases and 8 bases respectively, with 13 bases between them. The CDR3 is 13 residues long. Germline V CDR1 and CDR2: SEHNR, FQNEAQ (reference sequence). The chain's CDR3 is CASSFSGHEGYTF. In nucleotides, the CDR3 is TGTGCCAGCAGCTTTTCGGGACACGAGGGCTACACCTTC.

The chain is built from TRBV5-1 and TRBJ1-2; 8 nucleotides line up with TRBD1. Germline V gives CDR1 SGHRS, CDR2 YFSETQ. This CDR3 has 15 residues. V shed 0 bases, J shed 5 bases, and the junction held 6 bases outside the gene matches. This chain's CDR3 is CASSLAGTGYYGYTF. In nucleotides, the CDR3 is TGCGCCAGCAGCTTGGCCGGGACAGGCTATTATGGCTACACCTTC.

The J gene is TRBJ2-2, the V gene TRBV21-1; the table's D call of TRBD2 was not tested on the DNA. TRBV21-1 is a known pseudogene. The CDR3 is 18 amino acids. The CDR3 DNA is TGTGCCAGCAGCAAAGAATTTAGCGGGAGGGCCGGCACCGGGGAGCTGTTTTTT. It is translated as CASSKEFSGRAGTGELFF.

The chain combines TRBV2 with TRBJ1-2, with a possible D match to TRBD1 (5 bases). CDR1 is SNHLY, CDR2 FYNNEI, per germline. The ends were cut back, 11 bases at V and 7 bases at J, with 20 bases in the middle. The CDR3 is 13 residues long. The CDR3 sequence is CAGSVQGNGGYTF. Written as DNA, the CDR3 is TGTGCCGGCTCGGTGCAGGGCAACGGTGGCTACACCTTC.

The chain uses TRBV5-8 and TRBJ1-4, with unresolved D. With 4 bases removed from V and 7 bases from J, the gap between germline ends came to 20 bases. CDR3 length: 16 residues. The V gene's germline CDR1 is SGHTS and CDR2 YDEGEE. CDR3 residues: CASSPPGATRTEKLFF. The CDR3 DNA sequence: TGTGCCAGCAGCCCCCCGGGAGCGACTAGAACTGAAAAACTGTTTTTT.

The J gene is TRBJ1-5, the V gene TRBV6-5; D may be TRBD1 (6 bases). Germline V gene data show CDR1 as MNHEY and CDR2 as SVGAGI. The CDR3 length is 14 residues. Trimming cost V 6 bases and J 1 base, with 10 bases left between them. The CDR3 DNA is TGTGCCAGCAGACCACAGGGAAGCAATCAGCCCCAGCATTTT. Amino acid sequence: CASRPQGSNQPQHF.